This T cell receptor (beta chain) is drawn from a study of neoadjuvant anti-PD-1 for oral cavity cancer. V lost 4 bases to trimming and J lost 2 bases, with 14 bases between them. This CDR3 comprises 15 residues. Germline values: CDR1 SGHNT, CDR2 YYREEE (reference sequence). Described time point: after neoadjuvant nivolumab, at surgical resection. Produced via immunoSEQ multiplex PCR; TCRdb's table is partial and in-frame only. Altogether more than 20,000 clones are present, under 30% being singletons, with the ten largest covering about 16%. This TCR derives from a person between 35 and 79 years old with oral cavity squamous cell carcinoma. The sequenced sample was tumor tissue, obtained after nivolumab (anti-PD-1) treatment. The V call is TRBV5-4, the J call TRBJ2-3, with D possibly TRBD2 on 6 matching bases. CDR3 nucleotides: TGTGCCAGCAGCAGGCTAGCGTCAAACACAGATACGCAGTATTTT. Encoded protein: CASSRLASNTDTQYF.